Listed below are T cell receptor beta chains from one sample, sequenced in a study of T-cell reconstitution after alpha-beta-depleted transplantation in children. MiXCR, run by TCRdb on the PCR reads, gives a single entry per CDR3 protein. This sample yields 230,000 or so distinct CDR3 sequences, of which about 12% are seen a single time; approximately 2.4% belongs to the top ten. The sample was PBMCs from the stem cell graft donor, taken from the stem cell graft. The source is a human donor who donated a stem cell graft to a child with acute lymphoblastic leukemia. Both conserved end residues are part of each CDR3. The D gene is left open where the match is weak. Clone size is given for some rows only: seen once, a few or many times, or a class if the clone is expanded.

clone_size d_call j_call v_call cdr3_aa cdr3_nt
few NA TRBJ2-2 TRBV5-1 CASSSGPENTGELFF TGCGCCAGCAGCTCTGGGCCCGAAAACACCGGGGAGCTGTTTTTT
many TRBD1 TRBJ1-6 TRBV20-1 CSARGGTGQGQSPLHF TGCAGTGCTAGAGGGGGGACGGGACAGGGACAATCACCCCTCCACTTT
many NA TRBJ1-5 TRBV15 CATSTRDGNNQPQHF TGTGCCACCAGCACAAGAGACGGGAATAATCAGCCCCAGCATTTT
many NA TRBJ2-3 TRBV7-7 CASSATGSDTQYF TGTGCTAGCAGCGCAACAGGGTCAGATACGCAGTATTTT
many TRBD1 TRBJ2-2 TRBV11-3 CASSQTGGIGELFF TGTGCCAGCAGCCAAACAGGGGGGATCGGGGAGCTGTTTTTT
many NA TRBJ1-1 TRBV28 CASNLIEGFRGFAMNTEAFF TGTGCCAGCAACCTAATAGAGGGATTCAGGGGATTCGCCATGAACACTGAAGCTTTCTTT
many NA TRBJ2-3 TRBV2 CASSDRIGVRTDTQYF TGTGCCAGCAGTGACAGGATTGGGGTTCGCACAGATACGCAGTATTTT
many NA TRBJ2-7 TRBV4-2 CASSRDRLDPTYEQYF TGTGCCAGCAGCAGGGATAGGTTAGACCCCACCTACGAGCAGTACTTC
many TRBD2 TRBJ2-5 TRBV4-2 CASSGRLASETQYF TGTGCCAGCAGCGGGCGACTAGCCTCGGAGACCCAGTACTTC
NA TRBD2 TRBJ2-5 TRBV20-1 CSALGLAWGPGETQYF TGCAGTGCCCTGGGACTAGCGTGGGGGCCGGGGGAGACCCAGTACTTC
many NA TRBJ1-1 TRBV7-2 CASSLAFLNTEAFF TGTGCCAGCAGCTTAGCGTTTCTGAACACTGAAGCTTTCTTT
many NA TRBJ1-5 TRBV7-2 CASSNSPREPQHF TGTGCCAGCAGTAACTCCCCACGGGAGCCCCAGCATTTT
few NA TRBJ2-5 TRBV4-3 CASSQDWAAKTQYF TGCGCCAGCAGCCAAGATTGGGCTGCGAAGACCCAGTACTTC
many NA TRBJ2-7 TRBV29-1 CSVVPESHEQYF TGCAGCGTGGTCCCCGAGAGCCACGAGCAGTACTTC
many NA TRBJ1-1 TRBV7-9 CASFQGTEAFF TGTGCCAGTTTCCAAGGAACTGAAGCTTTCTTT
NA NA TRBJ1-5 TRBV7-8 CASSLVLPQHF TGTGCCAGCAGCTTAGTCTTGCCCCAGCATTTT
many NA TRBJ2-1 TRBV11-2 CASSLDLSINEQFF TGTGCCAGCAGCTTAGATTTGTCTATCAATGAGCAGTTCTTC